The clone carrying this TCR beta chain was seen a few times. The sample originates from a study of blood T cells in healthy people across ages. Study summary: About one barcoded beta molecule per two T cells was the capture yield of template switching.

With 5 bases removed from V and 7 bases from J, the gap between germline ends came to 12 bases. Germline CDR1 and CDR2: SEHNR and FQNEAQ (reference sequence). There are 13 residues in the CDR3. Using a J-beta primer mix together with a sample-barcoded 5' primer, a second PCR was run for roughly 6 to 12 cycles. TCRdb reprocessed the 5' RACE reads via MiXCR and lists one record per CDR3 protein. The sample gives approximately 800,000 distinct CDR3 sequences, 25% of which show up once; under 4.5% is in the top ten. This sample also belongs to another study, concerning T cells of mothers and their children.

This chain links TRBV7-9 with TRBJ2-1; tentative D call: TRBD2 (5 bases). The sequencing input was blood. This clonotype was sampled from a boy aged 5-17 years in good health. CDR3 DNA: TGTGCCAGCAGCCCCGAGGGCGGGAATGAGCAGTTCTTC. Translation gives CASSPEGGNEQFF.